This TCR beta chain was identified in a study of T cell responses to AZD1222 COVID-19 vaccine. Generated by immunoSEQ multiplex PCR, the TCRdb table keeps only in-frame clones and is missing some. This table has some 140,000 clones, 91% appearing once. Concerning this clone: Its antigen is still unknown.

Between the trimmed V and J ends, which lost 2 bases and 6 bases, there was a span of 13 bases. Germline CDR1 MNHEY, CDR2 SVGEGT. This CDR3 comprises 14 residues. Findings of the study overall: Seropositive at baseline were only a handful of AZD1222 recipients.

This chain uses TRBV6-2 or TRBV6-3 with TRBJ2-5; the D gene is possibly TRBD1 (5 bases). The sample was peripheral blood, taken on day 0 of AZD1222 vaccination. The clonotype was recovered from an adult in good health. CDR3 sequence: CASSYLMTAQTQYF. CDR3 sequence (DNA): TGTGCCAGCAGTTACCTTATGACAGCCCAGACCCAGTACTTC.